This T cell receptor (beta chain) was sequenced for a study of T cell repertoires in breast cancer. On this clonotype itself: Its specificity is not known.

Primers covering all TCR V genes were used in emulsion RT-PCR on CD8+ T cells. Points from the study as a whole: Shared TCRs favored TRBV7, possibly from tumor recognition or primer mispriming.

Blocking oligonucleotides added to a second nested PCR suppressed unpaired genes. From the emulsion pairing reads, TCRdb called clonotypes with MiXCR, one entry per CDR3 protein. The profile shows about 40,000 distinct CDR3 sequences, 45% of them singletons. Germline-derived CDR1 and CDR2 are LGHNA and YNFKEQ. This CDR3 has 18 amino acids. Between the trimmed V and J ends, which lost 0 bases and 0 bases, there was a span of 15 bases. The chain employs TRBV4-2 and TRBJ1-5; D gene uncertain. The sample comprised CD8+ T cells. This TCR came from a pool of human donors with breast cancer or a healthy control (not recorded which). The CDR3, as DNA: TGTGCCAGCAGCCAAGATCCTCTGGTTACGGATAGCAATCAGCCCCAGCATTTT. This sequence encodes CASSQDPLVTDSNQPQHF.